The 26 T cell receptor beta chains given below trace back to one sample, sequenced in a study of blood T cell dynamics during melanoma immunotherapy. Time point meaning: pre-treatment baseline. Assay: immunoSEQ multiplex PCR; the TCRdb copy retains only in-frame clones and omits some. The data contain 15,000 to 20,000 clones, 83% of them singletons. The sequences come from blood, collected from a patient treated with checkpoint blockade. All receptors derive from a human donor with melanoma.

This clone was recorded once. In nucleotides, the CDR3 is TGTGCCATCAGTGGCGGTGGGGGGGGCAACAACGAGCAGTACTTC. Its protein product is CAISGGGGGNNEQYF. The chain recombines TRBV10-3 with TRBJ2-7; a weak D match, TRBD2 (7 bases). Germline V gives CDR1 ENHRY, CDR2 SYGVKD. This CDR3 comprises 15 residues. V gave up 4 bases and J gave up 5 bases, with 18 bases separating them.

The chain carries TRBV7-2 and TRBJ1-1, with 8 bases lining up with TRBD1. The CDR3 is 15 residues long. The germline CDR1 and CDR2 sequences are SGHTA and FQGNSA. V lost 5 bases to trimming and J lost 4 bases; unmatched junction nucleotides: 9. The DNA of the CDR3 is TGTGCCAGCAGCCCAAGACAGGGGATCGGCACTGAAGCTTTCTTT. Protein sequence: CASSPRQGIGTEAFF.

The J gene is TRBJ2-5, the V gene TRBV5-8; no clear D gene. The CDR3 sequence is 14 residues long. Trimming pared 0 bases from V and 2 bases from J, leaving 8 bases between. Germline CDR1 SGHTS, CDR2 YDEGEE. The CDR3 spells CASSLAANQETQYF. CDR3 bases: TGTGCCAGCAGCTTGGCAGCAAATCAAGAGACCCAGTACTTC.

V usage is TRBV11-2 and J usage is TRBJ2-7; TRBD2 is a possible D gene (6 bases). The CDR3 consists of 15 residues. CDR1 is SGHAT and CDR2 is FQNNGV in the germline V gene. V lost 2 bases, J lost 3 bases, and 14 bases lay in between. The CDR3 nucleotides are TGTGCCAGCAGCTTATTGGCGGGACTCAACTACGAGCAGTACTTC. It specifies CASSLLAGLNYEQYF.

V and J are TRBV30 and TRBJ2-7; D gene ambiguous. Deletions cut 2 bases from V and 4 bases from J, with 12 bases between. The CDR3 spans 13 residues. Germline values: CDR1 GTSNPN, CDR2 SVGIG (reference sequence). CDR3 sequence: CAWSPTTRYEQYF. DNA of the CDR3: TGTGCCTGGAGTCCAACCACACGATACGAGCAGTACTTC.

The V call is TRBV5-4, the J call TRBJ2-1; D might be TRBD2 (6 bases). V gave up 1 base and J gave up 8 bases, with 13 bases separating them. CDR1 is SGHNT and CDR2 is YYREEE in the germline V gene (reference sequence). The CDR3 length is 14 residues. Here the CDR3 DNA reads TGTGCCAGCAGCTTGACCGGGACTGAGGATGAGCAGTTCTTC. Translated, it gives CASSLTGTEDEQFF.

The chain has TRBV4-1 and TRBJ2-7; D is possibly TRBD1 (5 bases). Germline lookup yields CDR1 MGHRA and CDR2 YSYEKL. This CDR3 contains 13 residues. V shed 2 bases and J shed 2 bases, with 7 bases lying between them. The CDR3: CASSQQGTYEQYF. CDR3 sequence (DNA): TGCGCCAGCAGCCAACAGGGAACCTACGAGCAGTACTTC.

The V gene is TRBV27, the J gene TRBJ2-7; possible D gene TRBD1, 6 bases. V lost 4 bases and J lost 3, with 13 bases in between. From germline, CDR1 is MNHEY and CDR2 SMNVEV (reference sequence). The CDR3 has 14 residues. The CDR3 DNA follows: TGTGCCAGCAGTTCTCAGGGGTATAGCTACGAGCAGTACTTC. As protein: CASSSQGYSYEQYF.

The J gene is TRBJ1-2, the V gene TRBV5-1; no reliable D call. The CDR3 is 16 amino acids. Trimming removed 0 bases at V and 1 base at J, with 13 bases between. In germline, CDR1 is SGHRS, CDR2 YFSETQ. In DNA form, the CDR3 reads TGCGCCAGCAGCTTGGCTTTAGGAGGTCTTAACTATGGCTACACCTTC. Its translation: CASSLALGGLNYGYTF.

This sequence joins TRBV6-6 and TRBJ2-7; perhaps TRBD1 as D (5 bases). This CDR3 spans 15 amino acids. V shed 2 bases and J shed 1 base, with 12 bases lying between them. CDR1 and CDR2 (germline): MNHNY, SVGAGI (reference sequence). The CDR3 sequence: CASSYVQGASYEQYF. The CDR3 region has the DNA TGTGCCAGCAGTTACGTACAAGGGGCTTCCTACGAGCAGTACTTC.

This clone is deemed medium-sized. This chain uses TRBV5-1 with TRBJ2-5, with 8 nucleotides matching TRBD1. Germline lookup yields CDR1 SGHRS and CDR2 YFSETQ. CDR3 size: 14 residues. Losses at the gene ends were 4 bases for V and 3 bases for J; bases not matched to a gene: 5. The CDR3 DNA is TGCGCCAGCAGCGACAGGGGAAGGGAAGAGACCCAGTACTTC. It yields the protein CASSDRGREETQYF. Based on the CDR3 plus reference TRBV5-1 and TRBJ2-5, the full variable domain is KAGVTQTPRYLIKTRGQQVTLSCSPISGHRSVSWYQQTPGQGLQFLFEYFSETQRNKGNFPGRFSGRQFSNSRSEMNVSTLELGDSALYLCASSDRGREETQYFGPGTRLLVL.

The DNA of the CDR3 is TGTGCCAGTAGTATTACAGAGGGAGCTAATGAAAAACTGTTTTTT. It yields the protein CASSITEGANEKLFF. This sequence joins TRBV19 and TRBJ1-4; D ambiguous. Germline values: CDR1 LNHDA, CDR2 SQIVND (reference sequence). The CDR3 is 15 amino acids. With 3 bases removed from V and 3 bases from J, the gap between germline ends came to 11 bases.

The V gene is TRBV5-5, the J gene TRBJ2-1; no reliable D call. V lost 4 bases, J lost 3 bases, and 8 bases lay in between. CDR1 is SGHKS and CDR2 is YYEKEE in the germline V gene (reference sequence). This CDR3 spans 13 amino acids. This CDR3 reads CASSLDNYNEQFF. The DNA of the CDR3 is TGTGCCAGCAGCCTTGACAACTACAATGAGCAGTTCTTC.

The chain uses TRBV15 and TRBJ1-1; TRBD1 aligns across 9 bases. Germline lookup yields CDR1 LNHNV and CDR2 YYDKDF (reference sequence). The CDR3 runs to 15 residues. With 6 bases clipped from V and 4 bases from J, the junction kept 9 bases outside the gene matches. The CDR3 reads CATRRTGAVGTEAFF. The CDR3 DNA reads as TGTGCCACCAGAAGGACAGGGGCGGTTGGCACTGAAGCTTTCTTT.

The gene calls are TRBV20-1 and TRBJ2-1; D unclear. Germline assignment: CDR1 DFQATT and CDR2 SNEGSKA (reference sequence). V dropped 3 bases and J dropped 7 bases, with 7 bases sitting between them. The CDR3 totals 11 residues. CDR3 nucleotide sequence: TGCAGTGCTAGGTTGGGTAATGAGCAGTTCTTC. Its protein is CSARLGNEQFF.

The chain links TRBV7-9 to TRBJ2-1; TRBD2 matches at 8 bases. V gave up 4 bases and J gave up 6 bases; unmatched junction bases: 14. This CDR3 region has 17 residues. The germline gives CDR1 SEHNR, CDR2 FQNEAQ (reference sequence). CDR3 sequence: CASSSLRRAGGGNEQFF. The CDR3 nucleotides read TGTGCCAGCAGCTCCCTAAGGAGGGCGGGAGGAGGCAATGAGCAGTTCTTC.

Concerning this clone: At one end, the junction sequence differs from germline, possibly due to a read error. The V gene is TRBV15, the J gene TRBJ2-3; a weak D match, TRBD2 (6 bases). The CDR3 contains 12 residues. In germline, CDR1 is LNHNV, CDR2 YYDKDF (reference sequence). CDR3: CATSKKETRINF. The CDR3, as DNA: TGTGCCACCAGCAAAAAGGAGACTAGGATTAATTTT.

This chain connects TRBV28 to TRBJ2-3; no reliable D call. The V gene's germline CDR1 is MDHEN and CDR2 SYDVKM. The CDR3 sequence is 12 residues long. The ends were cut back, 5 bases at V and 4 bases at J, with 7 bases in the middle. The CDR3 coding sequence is TGTGCCAGCAGTGCGTGGGCAGATACGCAGTATTTT. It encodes CASSAWADTQYF. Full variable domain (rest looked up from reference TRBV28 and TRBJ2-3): DVKVTQSSRYLVKRTGEKVFLECVQDMDHENMFWYRQDPGLGLRLIYFSYDVKMKEKGDIPEGYSVSREKKERFSLILESASTNQTSMYLCASSAWADTQYFGPGTRLTVL.

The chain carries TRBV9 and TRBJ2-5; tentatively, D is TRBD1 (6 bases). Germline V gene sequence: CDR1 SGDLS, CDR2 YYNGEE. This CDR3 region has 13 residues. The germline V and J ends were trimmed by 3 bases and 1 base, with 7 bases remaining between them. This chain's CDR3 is CASSETGQETQYF. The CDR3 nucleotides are TGTGCCAGCAGCGAGACAGGCCAAGAGACCCAGTACTTC.

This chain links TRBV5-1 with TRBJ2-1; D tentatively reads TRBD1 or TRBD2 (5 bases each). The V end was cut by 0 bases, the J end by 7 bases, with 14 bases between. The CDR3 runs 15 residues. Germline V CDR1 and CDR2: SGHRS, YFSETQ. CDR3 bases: TGCGCCAGCAGCTTGGCCAGGGAGAGGCGGAATGAGCAGTTCTTC. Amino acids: CASSLARERRNEQFF.

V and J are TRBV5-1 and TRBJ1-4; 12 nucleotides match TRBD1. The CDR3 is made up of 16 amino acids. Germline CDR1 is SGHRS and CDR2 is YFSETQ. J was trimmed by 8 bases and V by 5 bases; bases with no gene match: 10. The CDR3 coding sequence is TGCGCCAGCAGTTCCGGGACAGGGGGCGTGAAGGAAAAACTGTTTTTT. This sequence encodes CASSSGTGGVKEKLFF.

The CDR3 loop is CASSLNKIPTPPETQYF. CDR3 DNA sequence: TGTGCCAGCAGCTTAAATAAGATCCCTACCCCCCCGGAGACCCAGTACTTC. V usage is TRBV7-2 and J usage is TRBJ2-5; D gene ambiguous. This CDR3 is built from 17 residues. V lost 2 bases, J lost 5 bases, and 21 bases lay in between. Germline V lookup: CDR1 SGHTA, CDR2 FQGNSA.

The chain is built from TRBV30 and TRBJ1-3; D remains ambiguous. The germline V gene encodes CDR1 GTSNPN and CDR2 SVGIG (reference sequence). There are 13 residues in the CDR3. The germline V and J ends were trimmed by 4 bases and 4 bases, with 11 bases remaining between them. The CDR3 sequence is CAWMRSTGNTIYF. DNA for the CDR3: TGTGCCTGGATGAGGTCGACGGGAAACACCATATATTTT.

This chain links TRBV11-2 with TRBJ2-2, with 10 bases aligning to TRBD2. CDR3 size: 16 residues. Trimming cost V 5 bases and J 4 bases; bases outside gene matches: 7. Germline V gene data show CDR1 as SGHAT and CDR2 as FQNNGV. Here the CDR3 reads CASSVRLAGITGELFF. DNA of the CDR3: TGTGCCAGCAGCGTTAGACTAGCGGGCATCACCGGGGAGCTGTTTTTT.

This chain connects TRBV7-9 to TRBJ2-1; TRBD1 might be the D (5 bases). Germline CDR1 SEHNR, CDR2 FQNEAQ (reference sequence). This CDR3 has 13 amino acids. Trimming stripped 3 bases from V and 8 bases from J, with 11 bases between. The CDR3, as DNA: TGTGCCAGCAGCTTCAGGGTAAACCATGAGCAGTTCTTC. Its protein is CASSFRVNHEQFF.

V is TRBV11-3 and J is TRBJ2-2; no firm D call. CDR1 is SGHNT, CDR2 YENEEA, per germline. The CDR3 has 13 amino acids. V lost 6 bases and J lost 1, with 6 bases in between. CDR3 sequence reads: CASRWENTGELFF. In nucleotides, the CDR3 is TGTGCCAGCAGATGGGAGAACACCGGGGAGCTGTTTTTT.